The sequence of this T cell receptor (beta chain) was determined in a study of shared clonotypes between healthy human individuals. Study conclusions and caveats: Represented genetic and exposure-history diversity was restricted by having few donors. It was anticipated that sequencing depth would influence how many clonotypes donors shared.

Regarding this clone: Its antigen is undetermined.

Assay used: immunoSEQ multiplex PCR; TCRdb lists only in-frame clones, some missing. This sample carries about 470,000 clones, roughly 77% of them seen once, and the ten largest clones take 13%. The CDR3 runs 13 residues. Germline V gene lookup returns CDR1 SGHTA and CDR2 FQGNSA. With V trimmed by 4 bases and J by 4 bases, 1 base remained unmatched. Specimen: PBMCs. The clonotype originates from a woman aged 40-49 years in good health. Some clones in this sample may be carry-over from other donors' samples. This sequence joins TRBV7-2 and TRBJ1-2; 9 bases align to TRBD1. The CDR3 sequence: CASSSTGGYGYTF. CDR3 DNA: TGTGCCAGCAGCTCGACAGGGGGCTATGGCTACACCTTC.